The clone carrying this T cell receptor (beta chain) came up once. The data originate from a study of blood T cell repertoires in COVID-19. V trimming: 3 bases; J trimming: 6 bases; junction bases outside the gene matches: 0. Per germline, CDR1 SEHNR and CDR2 FQNEAQ (reference sequence). The CDR3 runs 13 residues. Sequencing used immunoSEQ multiplex PCR; TCRdb keeps in-frame clones, though not all of them. The sample has 100,000 to 150,000 clones, roughly 86% seen once; the top ten hold 9.5% to 12%. The receptor was derived from a woman aged 70-85 years with COVID-19, enrolled during active disease. Source material: peripheral blood. V gene TRBV7-9 combines with J gene TRBJ2-2; 8 nucleotides line up with TRBD1. DNA for the CDR3: TGTGCCAGCAGCTTGGACAGGGCCGGGGAGCTGTTTTTT. It codes for CASSLDRAGELFF.